Below are 28 T cell receptor beta chains sequenced from a single sample in a study of human T cells and chemical hapten exposure. Time point meaning: patch test 1, 2 weeks after DPC sensitization. Stated treatment: therapeutic diphenylcyclopropenone sensitization with weekly scalp DPC. TCRdb re-analysed the RACE reads in MiXCR, keeping a single row per CDR3 protein. The sample has around 380,000 distinct CDR3 sequences, roughly 4.8% seen once; the top ten hold approximately 2.1%. The sample here was whole blood, taken in connection with sensitization to the hapten diphenylcyclopropenone (DPC). The receptors shown here come from a woman in her 50s with alopecia areata. Some clones in this sample may be carry-over from other donors' samples.

The table lists this clonotype with many counts. The chain links TRBV7-9 to TRBJ2-4; D unresolved. The V and J ends lost 5 bases and 5 bases respectively, with 16 bases between them. Germline CDR1 and CDR2: SEHNR and FQNEAQ (reference sequence). CDR3 length: 15 amino acids. In nucleotides, the CDR3 is TGTGCCAGCAGCCCTCGCCCCGGGCGCGAAAACATTCAGTACTTC. Translation: CASSPRPGRENIQYF.

This clonotype appeared many times. The J gene is TRBJ2-1, the V gene TRBV9, with 8 bases lining up with TRBD2. The CDR3 runs to 16 residues. Germline trimming cut 0 bases from V and 10 bases from J; bases unmatched to any gene: 12. The germline CDR1 and CDR2 sequences are SGDLS and YYNGEE. CDR3: CASSVASLAGAIEQFF. CDR3 DNA sequence: TGTGCCAGCAGCGTAGCTAGCCTAGCGGGCGCCATAGAGCAGTTCTTC.

This clonotype occurred many times. V and J are TRBV5-1 and TRBJ2-1, with a weak D call TRBD2 (5 bases). Per the germline V gene, CDR1 is SGHRS and CDR2 is YFSETQ. V was trimmed by 4 bases and J by 5 bases, leaving 19 bases between them. This CDR3 region has 16 residues. The CDR3 loop is CASSPPRGQRNNEQFF. As DNA, the CDR3 is TGCGCCAGCAGCCCCCCCCGGGGTCAAAGAAACAATGAGCAGTTCTTC. Drawing the rest from reference TRBV5-1 and TRBJ2-1, the complete variable domain is KAGVTQTPRYLIKTRGQQVTLSCSPISGHRSVSWYQQTPGQGLQFLFEYFSETQRNKGNFPGRFSGRQFSNSRSEMNVSTLELGDSALYLCASSPPRGQRNNEQFFGPGTRLTVL.

This clonotype was counted many times. The chain combines TRBV5-1 with TRBJ2-1; D perhaps matches TRBD2 (6 bases). Germline V CDR1 and CDR2: SGHRS, YFSETQ. The germline V and J ends were trimmed by 5 bases and 6 bases, with 15 bases remaining between them. This CDR3 is built from 14 residues. For the CDR3, the DNA is TGCGCCAGCAGACCGGTCACTAGCAGCAATGAGCAGTTCTTC. It specifies CASRPVTSSNEQFF. The variable domain in full, completed from reference TRBV5-1 and TRBJ2-1, reads KAGVTQTPRYLIKTRGQQVTLSCSPISGHRSVSWYQQTPGQGLQFLFEYFSETQRNKGNFPGRFSGRQFSNSRSEMNVSTLELGDSALYLCASRPVTSSNEQFFGPGTRLTVL.

This clonotype was counted at least ten times. This chain uses TRBV28 with TRBJ2-3; D gene uncertain. The CDR3 loop spans 13 amino acids. Deletions cut 5 bases from V and 3 bases from J, with 9 bases between. The V gene's germline CDR1 is MDHEN and CDR2 SYDVKM. The CDR3: CASSPDLTDTQYF. As DNA, the CDR3 is TGTGCCAGCAGTCCTGACTTGACAGATACGCAGTATTTT.

This clonotype appeared a few times. V is TRBV7-2 and J is TRBJ2-7; TRBD2 agrees at 14 bases. The CDR3 is 18 amino acids. Germline V gene sequence: CDR1 SGHTA, CDR2 FQGNSA. The J segment lost 0 bases and the V segment lost 0 bases, leaving 4 bases of the junction unmatched. CDR3 DNA: TGTGCCAGCAGCTTAGCGGGACTAGCGGGAGTAACCTCCTACGAGCAGTACTTC. This translates into CASSLAGLAGVTSYEQYF. Drawing the rest from reference TRBV7-2 and TRBJ2-7, the complete variable domain is GAGVSQSPSNKVTEKGKDVELRCDPISGHTALYWYRQSLGQGLEFLIYFQGNSAPDKSGLPSDRFSAERTGGSVSTLTIQRTQQEDSAVYLCASSLAGLAGVTSYEQYFGPGTRLTVT.

This clonotype was counted ten times or more. This sequence joins TRBV6-1 and TRBJ2-1, with 9 nucleotides matching TRBD2. The J segment lost 7 bases and the V segment lost 2 bases, leaving 6 bases of the junction unmatched. Germline V CDR1 and CDR2: MNHNS, SASEGT. CDR3 length equals 15 residues. For the CDR3, the DNA is TGTGCCAGCAGTGAATCGAGCGGGAGGAGGAATGAGCAGTTCTTC. Its protein is CASSESSGRRNEQFF.

This clonotype has at least ten counts. The CDR3 region has the DNA TGTGCCAGCAGAAGCGGGAGCTTGACCGGGGAGCTGTTTTTT. Translating it yields CASRSGSLTGELFF. V and J are TRBV28 and TRBJ2-2; TRBD2 agrees at 8 bases. Looked up from germline, CDR1 is MDHEN and CDR2 is SYDVKM. V was clipped by 6 bases and J by 5 bases; unmatched bases: 5. This CDR3 contains 14 residues.

This clonotype has only a few counts. The rearrangement joins TRBV7-9 to TRBJ2-7; TRBD2 matches 12 bases. Germline V gene lookup returns CDR1 SEHNR and CDR2 FQNEAQ (reference sequence). The CDR3 length is 13 residues. The V and J ends lost 6 bases and 6 bases, in that order; junction bases with no gene match: 3. In DNA form, the CDR3 reads TGTGCCAGCAGTAGGACTAGCGGGGTCGAGCAGTACTTC. It encodes CASSRTSGVEQYF.

This clonotype was seen many times. V usage is TRBV20-1 and J usage is TRBJ2-1; 7 positions match TRBD2. Trimming removed 2 bases from V and 4 bases from J; junction bases left unmatched: 23. Germline V CDR1 and CDR2: DFQATT, SNEGSKA (reference sequence). This CDR3 spans 20 amino acids. DNA for the CDR3: TGCAGTGCTAGAATCCGTCTCCCGGCTCTTGGGCGGGAGAATTACAATGAGCAGTTCTTC. Its translation is CSARIRLPALGRENYNEQFF.

Ten or more counts support this clonotype. V and J are TRBV28 and TRBJ2-5; D perhaps matches TRBD1 (6 bases). CDR3 length: 14 amino acids. Germline V CDR1 and CDR2: MDHEN, SYDVKM. Trimming removed 6 bases at V and 4 bases at J, with 15 bases between. CDR3 protein: CASRESFRGETQYF. CDR3 sequence (DNA): TGTGCCAGCAGGGAGTCTTTCAGGGGAGAGACCCAGTACTTC. Based on the CDR3 plus reference TRBV28 and TRBJ2-5, the full variable domain is DVKVTQSSRYLVKRTGEKVFLECVQDMDHENMFWYRQDPGLGLRLIYFSYDVKMKEKGDIPEGYSVSREKKERFSLILESASTNQTSMYLCASRESFRGETQYFGPGTRLLVL.

This clonotype appeared many times. This chain joins TRBV7-9 and TRBJ1-1, with D uncertain. Germline V lookup: CDR1 SEHNR, CDR2 FQNEAQ (reference sequence). Deletions cut 1 base from V and 1 base from J, with 16 bases between. This CDR3 has 17 amino acids. This chain's CDR3 is CASSLVPDSQANTEAFF. CDR3 sequence (DNA): TGTGCCAGCAGCTTAGTACCGGATTCCCAGGCGAACACTGAAGCTTTCTTT.

This clonotype was picked up many times. This sequence joins TRBV18 and TRBJ2-1; weak D call: TRBD2 (6 bases). The V and J ends lost 5 bases and 10 bases respectively, with 18 bases between them. The CDR3 is made up of 14 amino acids. The germline CDR1 and CDR2 sequences are KGHSH and LQKENI. The CDR3 DNA sequence: TGTGCCAGCTCATTCGACGGGAGTTTAGAAGAGCAGTTCTTC. Amino acid sequence: CASSFDGSLEEQFF.

At least ten counts were recorded for this clonotype. The chain couples TRBV6-5 to TRBJ1-1; TRBD1 might be the D (6 bases). CDR3 length: 14 amino acids. The V gene's germline CDR1 is MNHEY and CDR2 SVGAGI. Trimming took off 2 bases at V and 3 bases at J, with 10 bases between the two ends. CDR3 DNA: TGTGCCAGCAGTTACGGTGGGGGCTACACTGAAGCTTTCTTT. It codes for CASSYGGGYTEAFF.

J is TRBJ1-1 and V is TRBV6-5; D is ambiguous. V lost 3 bases and J 5 bases, leaving 16 bases between the germline ends. Germline assignment: CDR1 MNHEY and CDR2 SVGAGI. The CDR3 totals 15 residues. As DNA, the CDR3 is TGTGCCAGCAGTTATACAACGCTAGGAAGGACTGAAGCTTTCTTT. Translated, it gives CASSYTTLGRTEAFF.

The rearrangement uses TRBV12-3 or TRBV12-4 and TRBJ1-5, with TRBD1 as a possible D gene (5 bases). The V end was cut by 3 bases, the J end by 6 bases, with 12 bases between. This CDR3 region has 14 residues. CDR3 loop: CASSFGGSSQPQHF. CDR3 DNA sequence: TGTGCCAGCAGTTTCGGGGGGAGTAGTCAGCCCCAGCATTTT.

There are many counts of this clonotype. The chain carries TRBV28 and TRBJ2-2; 13 bases map to TRBD2. V shed 4 bases, J shed 7 bases, and the junction held 9 bases outside the gene matches. CDR1 and CDR2 (germline): MDHEN, SYDVKM. This CDR3 comprises 17 residues. CDR3 nucleotide sequence: TGTGCCAGCAGTTGGACTAGCGGGAGACAATCAAACGGGGAGCTGTTTTTT. Translating gives CASSWTSGRQSNGELFF.

Ten or more counts support this clonotype. The chain is built from TRBV10-3 and TRBJ2-7; weak D call: TRBD1 (5 bases). V shed 0 bases and J shed 7 bases, with 10 bases lying between them. The CDR3 is made up of 13 amino acids. From germline, CDR1 is ENHRY and CDR2 SYGVKD. The CDR3 coding sequence is TGTGCCATCAGTGAGTCGACGCAGGGAGAGCAGTACTTC. Encoded protein: CAISESTQGEQYF.

This clonotype has a count of ten or more. The rearrangement uses TRBV23-1 and TRBJ1-5; TRBD1 agrees at 7 bases. TRBV23-1 belongs to the ORF category, with a function that is uncertain. This CDR3 region has 17 residues. V shed 0 bases, J shed 4 bases, and the junction held 9 bases outside the gene matches. CDR3 sequence reads: CASSQSLLTGKNQPQHF. The CDR3 nucleotides read TGCGCCAGCAGTCAATCCCTGTTGACAGGGAAGAATCAGCCCCAGCATTTT.

This clonotype was observed a few times. This chain uses TRBV7-9 with TRBJ2-7; D uncertain. This CDR3 spans 16 amino acids. V was trimmed by 1 base and J by 0 bases, leaving 13 bases between them. Germline V gives CDR1 SEHNR, CDR2 FQNEAQ (reference sequence). DNA for the CDR3: TGTGCCAGCAGCTTAGTCGCCGGAAGACTCTCCTACGAGCAGTACTTC. Its translation is CASSLVAGRLSYEQYF.

Details on this clonotype: This may come from a read error, since a much larger clone is one base off. CDR3 sequence: CSARDQRTSGIFKQYF. CDR3 nucleotides: TGCAGTGCTAGAGATCAAAGGACTAGCGGGATATTTAAGCAGTACTTC. The J gene is TRBJ2-7, the V gene TRBV20-1; 12 nucleotides agree with TRBD2. V shed 0 bases and J 8 bases; nucleotides not matched to a gene: 11. Looked up from germline, CDR1 is DFQATT and CDR2 is SNEGSKA (reference sequence). The CDR3 has 16 amino acids.

This clonotype was seen a handful of times. The J gene is TRBJ2-3, the V gene TRBV6-6, with 8 bases aligning to TRBD2. The CDR3 covers 16 residues. Germline CDR1 MNHNY, CDR2 SVGAGI (reference sequence). V shed 5 bases, J shed 0 bases, and the junction held 7 bases outside the gene matches. The CDR3 here is CASSPTPSGSTDTQYF. The CDR3, as DNA: TGTGCCAGCAGTCCCACTCCTAGCGGGAGCACAGATACGCAGTATTTT.

This clonotype showed up many times. The genes are TRBV6-1 and TRBJ2-1; 9 bases agree with TRBD1. This CDR3 has 13 residues. Trimming removed 5 bases from V and 7 bases from J; junction bases left unmatched: 3. The V gene's germline CDR1 is MNHNS and CDR2 SASEGT. The CDR3: CASSRGQGNEQFF. Here the CDR3 DNA reads TGTGCCAGCAGTCGGGGACAGGGTAATGAGCAGTTCTTC.

In its sample, this clonotype was seen a few times. The chain links TRBV6-2 or TRBV6-3 to TRBJ2-5; either TRBD1 or TRBD2 may fit D (5 bases each). V dropped 2 bases and J dropped 1 base, with 11 bases sitting between them. The CDR3 extends over 15 amino acids. CDR1 and CDR2 (germline): MNHEY, SVGEGT. DNA for the CDR3: TGTGCCAGCAGTTACGCGGCAGGGACCCAAGAGACCCAGTACTTC. Translating gives CASSYAAGTQETQYF.

The chain recombines TRBV7-8 with TRBJ1-1; D is ambiguous. With 5 bases removed from V and 0 bases from J, the gap between germline ends came to 13 bases. Germline values: CDR1 SGHVS, CDR2 FQNEAQ. The CDR3 spans 15 residues. In nucleotides, the CDR3 is TGTGCCAGCAGCGTTACGACGGACCTGAACACTGAAGCTTTCTTT. Translating gives CASSVTTDLNTEAFF.

In the case of this clonotype: The junction differs from germline at one of its ends, possibly a read error. The chain recombines TRBV12-3 or TRBV12-4 with TRBJ1-5; D call uncertain. CDR3 size: 14 residues. The CDR3 region has the DNA TGTGCCAGCAGTTTCTCAGTAGGGAATCAGCCCCGGCATTTT. It specifies CASSFSVGNQPRHF.

This clonotype was counted ten times or more. The chain links TRBV19 to TRBJ1-5, with 9 bases fitting TRBD1. The ends lost 4 bases at V and 6 bases at J; junction bases unmatched: 7. The CDR3 is made up of 15 amino acids. The germline gives CDR1 LNHDA, CDR2 SQIVND (reference sequence). CDR3 protein: CASSTQDRGSQPQHF. CDR3 nucleotides: TGTGCCAGTAGTACCCAGGACAGGGGATCTCAGCCCCAGCATTTT.

The chain is built from TRBV30 and TRBJ1-6; D not certain. Germline values: CDR1 GTSNPN, CDR2 SVGIG (reference sequence). V was pared by 5 bases and J by 4 bases, with 12 bases between. The CDR3 consists of 14 residues. CDR3 bases: TGTGCCTGGGGAACATCGGGGTATAATTCACCCCTCCACTTT. Its translation: CAWGTSGYNSPLHF.